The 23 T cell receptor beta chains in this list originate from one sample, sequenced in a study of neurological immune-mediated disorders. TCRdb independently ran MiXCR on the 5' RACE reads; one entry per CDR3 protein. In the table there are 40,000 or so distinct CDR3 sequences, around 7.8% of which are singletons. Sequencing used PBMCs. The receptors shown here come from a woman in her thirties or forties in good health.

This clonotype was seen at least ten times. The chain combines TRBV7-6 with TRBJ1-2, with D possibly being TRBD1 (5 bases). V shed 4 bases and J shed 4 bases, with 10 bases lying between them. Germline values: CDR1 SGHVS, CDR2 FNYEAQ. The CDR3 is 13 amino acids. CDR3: CASSYPGGYGYTF. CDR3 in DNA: TGTGCCAGCAGCTATCCCGGGGGCTATGGCTACACCTTC.

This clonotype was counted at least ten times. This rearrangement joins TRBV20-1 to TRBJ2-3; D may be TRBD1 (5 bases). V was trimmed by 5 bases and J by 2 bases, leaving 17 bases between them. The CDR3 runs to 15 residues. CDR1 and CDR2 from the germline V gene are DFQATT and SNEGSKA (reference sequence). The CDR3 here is CSAARAGVATDTQYF. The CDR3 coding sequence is TGCAGTGCTGCCAGGGCTGGCGTCGCCACAGATACGCAGTATTTT.

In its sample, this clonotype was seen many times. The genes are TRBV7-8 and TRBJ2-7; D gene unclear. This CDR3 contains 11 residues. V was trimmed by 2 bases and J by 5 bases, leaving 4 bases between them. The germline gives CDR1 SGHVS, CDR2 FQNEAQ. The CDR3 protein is CASSLTHEQYF. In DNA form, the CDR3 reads TGTGCCAGCAGCTTAACCCACGAGCAGTACTTC.

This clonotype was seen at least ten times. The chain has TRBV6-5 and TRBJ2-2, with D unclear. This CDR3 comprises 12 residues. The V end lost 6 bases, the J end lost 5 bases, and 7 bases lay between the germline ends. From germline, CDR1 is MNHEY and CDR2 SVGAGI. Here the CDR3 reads CASRKQTGELFF. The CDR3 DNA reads TGTGCCAGCAGAAAGCAGACCGGGGAGCTGTTTTTT.

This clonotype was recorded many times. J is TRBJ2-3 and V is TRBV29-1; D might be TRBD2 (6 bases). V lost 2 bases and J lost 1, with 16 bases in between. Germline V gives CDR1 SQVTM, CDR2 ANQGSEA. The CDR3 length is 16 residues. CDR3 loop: CSVEKGKRGGTDTQYF. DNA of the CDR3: TGCAGCGTTGAAAAGGGGAAGCGCGGGGGCACAGATACGCAGTATTTT.

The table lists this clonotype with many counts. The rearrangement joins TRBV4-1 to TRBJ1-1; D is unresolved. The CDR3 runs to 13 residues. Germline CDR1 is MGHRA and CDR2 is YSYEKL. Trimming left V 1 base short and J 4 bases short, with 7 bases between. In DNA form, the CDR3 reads TGCGCCAGCAGCCAAGCAGTGTTCACTGAAGCTTTCTTT. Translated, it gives CASSQAVFTEAFF.

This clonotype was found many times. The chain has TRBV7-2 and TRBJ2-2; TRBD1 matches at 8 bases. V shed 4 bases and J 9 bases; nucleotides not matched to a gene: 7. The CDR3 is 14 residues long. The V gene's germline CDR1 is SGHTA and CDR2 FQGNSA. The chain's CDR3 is CASSSRTGKRELFF. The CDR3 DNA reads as TGTGCCAGCAGCTCCAGGACAGGGAAGCGGGAGCTGTTTTTT.

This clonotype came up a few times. For the CDR3, the DNA is TGCAGCGTCGTACAGGGGGCCTTGGGCACTGAAGCTTTCTTT. It translates to CSVVQGALGTEAFF. The chain couples TRBV29-1 to TRBJ1-1; 9 nucleotides agree with TRBD1. Unmatched junction bases numbered 9, after V lost 6 bases and J lost 4 bases. Germline V lookup: CDR1 SQVTM, CDR2 ANQGSEA. This CDR3 has 14 amino acids.

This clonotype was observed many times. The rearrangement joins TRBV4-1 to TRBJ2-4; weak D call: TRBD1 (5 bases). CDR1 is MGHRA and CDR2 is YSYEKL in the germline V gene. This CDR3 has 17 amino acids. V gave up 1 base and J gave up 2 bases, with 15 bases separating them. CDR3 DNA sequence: TGCGCCAGCAGCCAAGGCCCCCAGGGAAAGACCAAAAACATTCAGTACTTC. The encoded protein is CASSQGPQGKTKNIQYF.

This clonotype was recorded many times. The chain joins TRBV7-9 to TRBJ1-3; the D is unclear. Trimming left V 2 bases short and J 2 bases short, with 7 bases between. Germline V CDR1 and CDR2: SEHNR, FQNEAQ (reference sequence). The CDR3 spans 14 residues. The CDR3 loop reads CASSLSQAGNTIYF. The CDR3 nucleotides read TGTGCCAGCAGCTTATCCCAGGCTGGAAACACCATATATTTT. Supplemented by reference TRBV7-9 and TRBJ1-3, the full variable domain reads DTGVSQNPRHKITKRGQNVTFRCDPISEHNRLYWYRQTLGQGPEFLTYFQNEAQLEKSRLLSDRFSAERPKGSFSTLEIQRTEQGDSAMYLCASSLSQAGNTIYFGEGSWLTVV.

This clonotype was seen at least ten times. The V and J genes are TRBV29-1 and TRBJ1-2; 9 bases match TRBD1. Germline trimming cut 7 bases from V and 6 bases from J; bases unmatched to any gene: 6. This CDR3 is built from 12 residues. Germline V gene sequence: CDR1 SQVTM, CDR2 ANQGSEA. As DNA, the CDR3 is TGCAGCGGGGAGGACAGGGGCAATGGCTACACCTTC. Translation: CSGEDRGNGYTF.

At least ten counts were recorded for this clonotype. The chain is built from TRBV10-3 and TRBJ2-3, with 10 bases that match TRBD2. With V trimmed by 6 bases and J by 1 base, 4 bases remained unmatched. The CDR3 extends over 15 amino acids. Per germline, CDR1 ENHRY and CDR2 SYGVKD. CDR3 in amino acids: CAISQTSGGTDTQYF. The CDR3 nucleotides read TGTGCCATCAGCCAAACTAGCGGGGGCACAGATACGCAGTATTTT.

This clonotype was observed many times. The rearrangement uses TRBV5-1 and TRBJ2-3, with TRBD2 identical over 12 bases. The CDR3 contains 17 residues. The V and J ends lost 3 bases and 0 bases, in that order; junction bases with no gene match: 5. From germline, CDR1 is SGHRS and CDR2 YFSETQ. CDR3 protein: CASSSRLAGASTDTQYF. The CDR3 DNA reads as TGCGCCAGCAGCTCCCGACTAGCGGGGGCTAGCACAGATACGCAGTATTTT.

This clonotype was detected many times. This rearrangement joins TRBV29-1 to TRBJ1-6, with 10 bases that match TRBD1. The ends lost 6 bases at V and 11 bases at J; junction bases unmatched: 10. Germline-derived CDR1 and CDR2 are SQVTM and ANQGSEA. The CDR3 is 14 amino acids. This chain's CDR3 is CSVAFGQGGTPLHF. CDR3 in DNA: TGCAGCGTGGCATTTGGACAGGGGGGAACACCCCTCCACTTT.

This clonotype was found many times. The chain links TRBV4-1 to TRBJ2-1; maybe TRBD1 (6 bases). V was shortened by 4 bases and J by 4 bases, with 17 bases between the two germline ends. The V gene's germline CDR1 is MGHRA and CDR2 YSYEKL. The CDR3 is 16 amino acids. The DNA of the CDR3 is TGCGCCAGCAGCCCCTCCGGGACACCGGCATACAATGAGCAGTTCTTC. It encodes CASSPSGTPAYNEQFF.

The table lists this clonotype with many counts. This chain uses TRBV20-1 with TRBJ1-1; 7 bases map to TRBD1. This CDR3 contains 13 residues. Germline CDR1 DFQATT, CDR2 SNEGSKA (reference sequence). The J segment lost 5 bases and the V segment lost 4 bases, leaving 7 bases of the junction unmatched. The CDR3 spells CSAKDRVRTEAFF. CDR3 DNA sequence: TGCAGTGCTAAAGACAGGGTGAGAACTGAAGCTTTCTTT.

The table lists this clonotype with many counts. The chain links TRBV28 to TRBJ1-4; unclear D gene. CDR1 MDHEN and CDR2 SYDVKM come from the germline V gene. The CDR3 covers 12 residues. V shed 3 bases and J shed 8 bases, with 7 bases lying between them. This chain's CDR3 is CASSFISEKLFF. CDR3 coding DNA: TGTGCCAGCAGTTTTATTTCCGAAAAACTGTTTTTT.

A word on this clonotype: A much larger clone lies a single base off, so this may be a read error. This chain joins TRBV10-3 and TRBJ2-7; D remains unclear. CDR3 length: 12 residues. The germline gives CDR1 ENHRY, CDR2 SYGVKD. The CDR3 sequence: CVISPDPAEQYF. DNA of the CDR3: TGTGTCATCAGTCCGGACCCTGCCGAGCAGTACTTC.

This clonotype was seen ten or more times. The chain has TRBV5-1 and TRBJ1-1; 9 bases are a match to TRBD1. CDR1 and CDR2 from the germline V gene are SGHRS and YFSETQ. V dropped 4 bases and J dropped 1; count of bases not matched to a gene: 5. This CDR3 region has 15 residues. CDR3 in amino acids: CASSRGTGTNTEAFF. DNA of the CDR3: TGCGCCAGCAGCCGGGGGACAGGGACGAACACTGAAGCTTTCTTT.

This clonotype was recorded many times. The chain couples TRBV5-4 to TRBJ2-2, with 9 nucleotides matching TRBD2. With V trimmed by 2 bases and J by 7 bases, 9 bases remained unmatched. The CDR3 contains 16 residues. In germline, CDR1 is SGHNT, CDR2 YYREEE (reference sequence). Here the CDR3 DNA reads TGTGCCAGCAGCTTAGGTAGCGGGAGAACAGGCGGGGAGCTGTTTTTT. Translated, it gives CASSLGSGRTGGELFF.

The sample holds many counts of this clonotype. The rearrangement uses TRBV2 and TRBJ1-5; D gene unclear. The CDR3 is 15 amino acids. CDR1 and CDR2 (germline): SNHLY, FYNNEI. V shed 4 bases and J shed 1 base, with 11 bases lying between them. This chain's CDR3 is CASSGATQSNQPQHF. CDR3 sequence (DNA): TGTGCCAGCAGTGGGGCCACCCAAAGCAATCAGCCCCAGCATTTT.

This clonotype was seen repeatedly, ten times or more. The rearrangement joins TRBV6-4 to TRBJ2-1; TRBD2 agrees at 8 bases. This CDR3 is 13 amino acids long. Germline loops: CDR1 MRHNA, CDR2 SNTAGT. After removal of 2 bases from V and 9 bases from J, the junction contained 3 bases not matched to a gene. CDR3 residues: CASSDIGTSEQFF. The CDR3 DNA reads TGTGCCAGCAGTGACATAGGGACTAGTGAGCAGTTCTTC.

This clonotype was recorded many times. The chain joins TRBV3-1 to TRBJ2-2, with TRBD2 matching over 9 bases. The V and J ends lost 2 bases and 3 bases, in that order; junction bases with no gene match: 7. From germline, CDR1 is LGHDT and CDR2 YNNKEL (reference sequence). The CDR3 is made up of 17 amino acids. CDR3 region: CASSQNLAGFDTGELFF. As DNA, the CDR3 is TGTGCCAGCAGCCAAAACCTAGCGGGGTTTGACACCGGGGAGCTGTTTTTT.